What follows are 6 T cell receptor beta chains derived from one specimen sequenced in a study of T cell clonality in common variable immunodeficiency. Sequenced by immunoSEQ multiplex PCR; TCRdb stores in-frame clones only, minus some. Listed for the sample are about 52,000 clones, none seen a single time. Sequencing was performed on peripheral blood mononuclear cells. The origin of the receptors is a person aged 18 to 75 in good health.

A note on this clone: The DNA ends 3 residues before the CDR3 does, and the rest of the CDR3 is filled in from the germline J gene. The chain carries TRBV18 and TRBJ2-7; 8 nucleotides align to TRBD2. Per the germline V gene, CDR1 is KGHSH and CDR2 is LQKENI. After removal of 3 bases from V and 5 bases from J, the junction contained 9 bases not matched to a gene. This CDR3 region has 15 residues. The CDR3 sequence is CASSPSSGSENEQYF. Partial CDR3 DNA: TGTGCCAGCTCACCTAGCAGCGGGAGTGAGAACGAG.

A note on this clone: The DNA ends 3 residues before the CDR3 does, and the rest of the CDR3 is filled in from the germline J gene. This rearrangement joins TRBV19 to TRBJ2-1; D may be TRBD2 (6 bases). The CDR3 is made up of 15 amino acids. V dropped 3 bases and J dropped 6 bases, with 15 bases sitting between them. Germline loops: CDR1 LNHDA, CDR2 SQIVND (reference sequence). The DNA read from the CDR3 is TGTGCCAGTAGTATGCTAGACTACGGGGGCAATGAG. This gives the protein CASSMLDYGGNE. The complete CDR3 protein is CASSMLDYGGNEQFF.

The sample holds many counts of this clone. The CDR3 end lies 3 residues beyond the end of the read and is filled in from the germline J gene. Other DNA sequences of this sample code for an identical CDR3. V gene TRBV5-1 combines with J gene TRBJ1-3; 8 nucleotides agree with TRBD1. This CDR3 is 14 amino acids long. CDR1 and CDR2 (germline): SGHRS, YFSETQ. After removal of 4 bases from V and 1 base from J, the junction contained 1 base not matched to a gene. CDR3 DNA, as far as it was read: TGCGCCAGCAGCACAGGGGGTTCTGGAAACACC. The encoded protein is CASSTGGSGNT. The CDR3 as a whole reads CASSTGGSGNTIYF.

This clone has a count of ten or more. The CDR3 extends 3 residues past the end of the read, so its final part is completed from the germline J gene. The rearrangement joins TRBV28 to TRBJ2-1; the match to TRBD1 covers 7 bases. V lost 5 bases and J lost 6; bases outside the gene matches: 10. Germline V gene sequence: CDR1 MDHEN, CDR2 SYDVKM. The CDR3 contains 15 residues. CDR3 in amino acids: CASSPRDRPINEQFF. CDR3 DNA, as far as it was read: TGTGCCAGCAGTCCCCGGGACAGACCTATCAATGAG.

This clone was detected ten times or more. The CDR3 extends 3 residues past the end of the read, so its final part is completed from the germline J gene. This chain connects TRBV10-3 to TRBJ2-5, with a possible D match to TRBD1 (5 bases). CDR1 ENHRY and CDR2 SYGVKD come from the germline V gene. Deletions cut 6 bases from V and 2 bases from J, with 16 bases between. The CDR3 length is 15 residues. The sequenced part of the CDR3 DNA is TGTGCCATCAGCGACTTTATTACAGGACAAGAGACC. Protein sequence: CAISDFITGQET. The whole CDR3 sequence is CAISDFITGQETQYF.

This clone was detected many times. The CDR3 is cut off 3 residues early in the read; its end comes from the germline J gene. The chain has TRBV20-1 and TRBJ2-2, with a weak D call TRBD1 (6 bases). The germline V gene has CDR1 DFQATT and CDR2 SNEGSKA (reference sequence). The CDR3 spans 15 residues. Trimming took 0 bases from V and 0 from J, leaving 8 bases between them. CDR3 DNA (partial): TGCAGTGCTAGAGACGGGACACCGAACACCGGGGAG. This translates into CSARDGTPNTGE. From start to end, the CDR3 is CSARDGTPNTGELFF.